What follows describes a single T cell receptor (beta chain). This entry comes from a study of CD8 T cells in Susac syndrome. The CDR3 sequence is 18 residues long. Trimming shortened V by 2 bases and J by 4 bases, and 23 bases separated the two germline ends. The germline V gene has CDR1 MNHEY and CDR2 SVGAGI. Sequencing targeted TCR beta in blood CD8+ and CD4+ T cells. Patients with stable or active relapsing-remitting disease, all of them treatment-naive, made up the multiple sclerosis controls. Negative isolation was used for CD8+ and CD4+ T cells and FACS enrichment for TEMRA cells. Random hexamers served to reverse transcribe about 0.5 to 1 ug RNA. By means of immunoSEQ multiplex PCR, TCR beta CDR3 spanning 54 Vbeta and 13 Jbeta underwent amplification. TCRdb recomputed calls from the immunoSEQ multiplex PCR reads with MiXCR, one row per CDR3 protein. The sample holds over 350,000 distinct CDR3 sequences, 85% to 90% seen once.

The chain recombines TRBV6-5 with TRBJ2-5; weak D call: TRBD1 (6 bases). The specimen was CD8+ T cells from PBMCs. This receptor was taken from a human donor with multiple sclerosis. This CDR3 reads CASSYGNLGPRGGETQYF. For the CDR3, the DNA is TGTGCCAGCAGTTACGGCAATTTGGGACCCAGGGGTGGAGAGACCCAGTACTTC.